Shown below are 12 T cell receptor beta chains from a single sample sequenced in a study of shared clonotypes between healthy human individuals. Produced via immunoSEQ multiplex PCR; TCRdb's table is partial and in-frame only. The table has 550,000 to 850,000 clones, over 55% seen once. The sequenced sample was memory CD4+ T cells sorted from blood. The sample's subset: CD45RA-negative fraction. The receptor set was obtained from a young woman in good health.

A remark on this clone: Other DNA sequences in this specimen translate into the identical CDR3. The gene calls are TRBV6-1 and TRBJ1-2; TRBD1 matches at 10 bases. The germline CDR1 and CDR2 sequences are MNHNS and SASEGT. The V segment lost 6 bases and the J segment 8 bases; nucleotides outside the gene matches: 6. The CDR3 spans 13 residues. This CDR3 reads CASSAGTGDGYTF. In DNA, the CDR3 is TGTGCCAGCAGCGCCGGGACAGGGGACGGCTACACCTTC.

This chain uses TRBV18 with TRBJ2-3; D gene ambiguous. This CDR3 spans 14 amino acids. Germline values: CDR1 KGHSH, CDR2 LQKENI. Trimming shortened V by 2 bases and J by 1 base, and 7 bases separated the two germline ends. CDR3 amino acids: CASSPISRTDTQYF. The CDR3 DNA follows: TGTGCCAGCTCACCAATCTCCCGCACAGATACGCAGTATTTT.

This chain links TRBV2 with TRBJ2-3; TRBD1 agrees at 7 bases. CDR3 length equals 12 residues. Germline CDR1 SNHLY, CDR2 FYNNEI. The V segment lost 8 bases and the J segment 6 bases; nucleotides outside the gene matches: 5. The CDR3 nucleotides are TGTGCCAGCGGCCAGGGGGTTGATACGCAGTATTTT. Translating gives CASGQGVDTQYF.

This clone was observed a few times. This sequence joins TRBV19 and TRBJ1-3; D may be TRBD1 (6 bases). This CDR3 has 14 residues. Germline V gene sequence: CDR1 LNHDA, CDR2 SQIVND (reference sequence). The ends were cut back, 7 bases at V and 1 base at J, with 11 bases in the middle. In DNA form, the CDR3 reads TGTGCCAGTATTACTCAGGGGTCTGGAAACACCATATATTTT. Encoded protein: CASITQGSGNTIYF.

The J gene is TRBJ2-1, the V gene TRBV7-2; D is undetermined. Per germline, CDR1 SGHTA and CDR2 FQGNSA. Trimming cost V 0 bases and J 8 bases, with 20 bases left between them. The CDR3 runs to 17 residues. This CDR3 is CASSLAGYYEPQHEQFF. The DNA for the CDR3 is TGTGCCAGCAGCTTAGCGGGGTACTACGAGCCACAGCATGAGCAGTTCTTC. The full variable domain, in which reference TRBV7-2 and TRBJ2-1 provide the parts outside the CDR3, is GAGVSQSPSNKVTEKGKDVELRCDPISGHTALYWYRQSLGQGLEFLIYFQGNSAPDKSGLPSDRFSAERTGGSVSTLTIQRTQQEDSAVYLCASSLAGYYEPQHEQFFGPGTRLTVL.

The CDR3: CATSRDPGAIQEKLFF. CDR3 in DNA: TGTGCCACCAGCAGAGACCCGGGGGCGATCCAAGAAAAACTGTTTTTT. The rearrangement joins TRBV15 to TRBJ1-4, with a possible D match to TRBD1 (6 bases). V lost 0 bases and J 8 bases, leaving 16 bases between the germline ends. This CDR3 is 16 amino acids long. Germline V lookup: CDR1 LNHNV, CDR2 YYDKDF (reference sequence).

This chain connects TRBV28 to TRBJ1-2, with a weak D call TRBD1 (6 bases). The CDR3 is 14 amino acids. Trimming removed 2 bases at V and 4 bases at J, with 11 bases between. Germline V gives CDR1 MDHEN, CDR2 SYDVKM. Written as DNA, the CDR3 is TGTGCCAGCAGTTTAAGGACAGATGTCTATGGCTACACCTTC. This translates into CASSLRTDVYGYTF.

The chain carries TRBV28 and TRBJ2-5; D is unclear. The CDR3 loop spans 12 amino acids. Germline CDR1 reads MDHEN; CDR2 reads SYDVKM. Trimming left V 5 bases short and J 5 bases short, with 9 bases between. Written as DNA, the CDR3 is TGTGCCAGCAGTGTCACCGCGGAGACCCAGTACTTC. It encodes CASSVTAETQYF.

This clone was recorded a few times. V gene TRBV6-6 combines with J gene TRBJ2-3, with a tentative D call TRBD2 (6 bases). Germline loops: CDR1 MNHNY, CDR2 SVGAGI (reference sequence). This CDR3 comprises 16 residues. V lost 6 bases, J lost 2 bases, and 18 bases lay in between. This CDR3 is CASRPGETPHTDTQYF. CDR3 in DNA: TGTGCCAGCAGACCGGGGGAAACGCCCCACACAGATACGCAGTATTTT.

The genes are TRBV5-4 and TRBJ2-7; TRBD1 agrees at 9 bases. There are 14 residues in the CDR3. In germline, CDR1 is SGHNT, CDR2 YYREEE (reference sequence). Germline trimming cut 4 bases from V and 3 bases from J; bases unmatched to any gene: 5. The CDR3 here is CASSRGTGYYEQYF. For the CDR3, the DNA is TGTGCCAGCAGCCGTGGGACAGGGTACTACGAGCAGTACTTC. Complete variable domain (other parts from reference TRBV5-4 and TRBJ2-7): ETGVTQSPTHLIKTRGQQVTLRCSSQSGHNTVSWYQQALGQGPQFIFQYYREEENGRGNFPPRFSGLQFPNYSSELNVNALELDDSALYLCASSRGTGYYEQYFGPGTRLTVT.

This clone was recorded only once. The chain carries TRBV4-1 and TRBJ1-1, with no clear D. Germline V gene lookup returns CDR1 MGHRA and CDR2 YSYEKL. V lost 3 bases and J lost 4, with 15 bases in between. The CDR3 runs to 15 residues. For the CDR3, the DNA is TGCGCCAGCAGCCAGACCCCCCACGGCCTCACTGAAGCTTTCTTT. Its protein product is CASSQTPHGLTEAFF.

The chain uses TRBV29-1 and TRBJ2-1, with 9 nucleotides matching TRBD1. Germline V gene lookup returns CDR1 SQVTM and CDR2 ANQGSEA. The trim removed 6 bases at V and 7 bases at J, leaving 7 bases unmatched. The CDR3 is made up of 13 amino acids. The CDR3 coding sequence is TGCAGCGTCGGCACGGACAGGGGAAATGAGCAGTTCTTC. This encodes CSVGTDRGNEQFF.